The subject of this entry is one T cell receptor beta chain. What was sequenced were expressed TCRB transcripts, since all of the isolated RNA had been reverse transcribed. Some clones are missing from TCRdb's copy, which holds only in-frame ones; the method was immunoSEQ multiplex PCR. This sample has around 140,000 clones, with approximately 10% found just once. The sample comes from a study of beta chain features in type 1 diabetes. As for the study in general: Healthy donors resembled patients in age, gender and cell yields.

From germline, CDR1 is MNHNS and CDR2 SASEGT. The CDR3 contains 14 residues. Trimming took 2 bases from V and 7 from J; bases not matched to a gene: 5. This sequence was found in a woman aged 40 to 50 in good health. The chain combines TRBV6-1 with TRBJ1-2; TRBD1 agrees at 9 bases. Sequencing was performed on central memory CD4+ T cells from blood. The DNA for the CDR3 is TGTGCCAGCAGTGAAAGGTCGACAGGGGGTGGCTACACCTTC. Translating it yields CASSERSTGGGYTF.